These 15 T cell receptor beta chains were sequenced from one sample in a study of blood T cell repertoires in COVID-19. Generated by immunoSEQ multiplex PCR, the TCRdb table keeps only in-frame clones and is missing some. This table holds a few hundred thousand clones, roughly 87% found once. Material for sequencing was PBMCs or T cells enriched from blood (not recorded which). These receptors were collected from a man aged 18 to 35 with acute COVID-19.

There are many counts of this clone. Other DNA sequences of this sample code for an identical CDR3. The CDR3 reads CASSVQVSYEQYF. For the CDR3, the DNA is TGTGCCAGTAGTGTCCAGGTCAGCTACGAGCAGTACTTC. The gene calls are TRBV19 and TRBJ2-7; D uncertain. Trimming took off 5 bases at V and 3 bases at J, with 11 bases between the two ends. The CDR3 consists of 13 residues. CDR1 and CDR2 (germline): LNHDA, SQIVND (reference sequence). Combining the CDR3 with reference TRBV19 and TRBJ2-7 gives the whole variable domain DGGITQSPKYLFRKEGQNVTLSCEQNLNHDAMYWYRQDPGQGLRLIYYSQIVNDFQKGDIAEGYSVSREKKESFPLTVTSAQKNPTAFYLCASSVQVSYEQYFGPGTRLTVT.

Only one count was recorded for this clone. The chain combines TRBV7-3 with TRBJ2-1, with TRBD2 identical over 9 bases. The trim removed 1 base at V and 8 bases at J, leaving 6 bases unmatched. The V gene's germline CDR1 is SGHTA and CDR2 FQGTGA. The CDR3 contains 15 residues. As DNA, the CDR3 is TGTGCCAGCAGCTTAAGCGGGAGGGCCGTAGATGAGCAGTTCTTC. Its protein product is CASSLSGRAVDEQFF.

The chain has TRBV6-2 or TRBV6-3 and TRBJ1-1, with a tentative D call TRBD1 (5 bases). Trimming removed 6 bases at V and 4 bases at J, with 18 bases between. The CDR3 runs 15 residues. Germline CDR1 is MNHEY and CDR2 is SVGEGT. CDR3 protein: CASSPVGREATEAFF. DNA of the CDR3: TGTGCCAGCAGCCCCGTTGGCAGGGAGGCCACTGAAGCTTTCTTT.

The chain carries TRBV10-1 and TRBJ2-7; 8 bases match TRBD1. With 6 bases clipped from V and 2 bases from J, the junction kept 9 bases outside the gene matches. This CDR3 is 15 amino acids long. Looked up from germline, CDR1 is WNHNN and CDR2 is SYGVQD (reference sequence). As DNA, the CDR3 is TGCGCCAGCAGCCCAACAGGGGGGACAACCTACGAGCAGTACTTC. As protein: CASSPTGGTTYEQYF.

This chain uses TRBV7-6 with TRBJ2-1; 11 nucleotides agree with TRBD2. V shed 6 bases and J 9 bases; nucleotides not matched to a gene: 13. The V gene's germline CDR1 is SGHVS and CDR2 FNYEAQ. The CDR3 consists of 16 residues. This CDR3 is CASSGTSGQGVTEQFF. As DNA, the CDR3 is TGTGCCAGCAGTGGGACTAGCGGACAGGGTGTCACTGAGCAGTTCTTC.

The chain is built from TRBV4-2 and TRBJ2-3, with TRBD1 matching 12 bases. The J segment lost 4 bases and the V segment lost 2 bases, leaving 4 bases of the junction unmatched. The CDR3 covers 16 residues. Germline V CDR1 and CDR2: LGHNA, YNFKEQ. The DNA for the CDR3 is TGTGCCAGCAGCCAAAGGGGGACAGGGGGCGCAGATACGCAGTATTTT. It specifies CASSQRGTGGADTQYF.

This clone turned up a few times. The chain recombines TRBV28 with TRBJ2-1; D not resolved. CDR3 length: 11 amino acids. The V end lost 8 bases, the J end lost 7 bases, and 9 bases lay between the germline ends. Germline V gene data show CDR1 as MDHEN and CDR2 as SYDVKM. CDR3 nucleotides: TGTGCCAGCGACCAACAGAATGAGCAGTTCTTC. Its protein product is CASDQQNEQFF.

The rearrangement uses TRBV4-1 and TRBJ2-4; D is possibly TRBD2 (5 bases). The germline CDR1 and CDR2 sequences are MGHRA and YSYEKL. CDR3 size: 16 residues. V gave up 4 bases and J gave up 6 bases, with 19 bases separating them. CDR3 nucleotide sequence: TGCGCCAGCAGCCTATCGCTTTCCCGGGATCCAAACATTCAGTACTTC. This sequence encodes CASSLSLSRDPNIQYF.

The chain employs TRBV10-1 and TRBJ2-2, with 7 bases identical to TRBD2. CDR3 size: 16 residues. Trimming at V came to 3 bases and at J to 1 base, leaving 5 bases not matched to a gene. Per germline, CDR1 WNHNN and CDR2 SYGVQD (reference sequence). CDR3 coding DNA: TGCGCCAGCAGTGAAGAGCGGGAACTGAACACCGGGGAGCTGTTTTTT. This translates into CASSEERELNTGELFF.

This chain joins TRBV10-3 and TRBJ2-7; the match to TRBD2 covers 9 bases. V trimming: 10 bases; J trimming: 2 bases; junction bases outside the gene matches: 9. In germline, CDR1 is ENHRY, CDR2 SYGVKD. The CDR3 extends over 14 amino acids. The CDR3 protein is CATLAGGLPYEQYF. DNA of the CDR3: TGTGCCACCCTGGCGGGAGGGTTACCCTACGAGCAGTACTTC.

The genes are TRBV4-3 and TRBJ2-7; 8 bases match TRBD1. The V and J ends lost 0 bases and 6 bases, in that order; junction bases with no gene match: 7. The CDR3 consists of 15 residues. The germline V gene encodes CDR1 LGHNA and CDR2 YSLEER. The CDR3 spells CASSQDSRGQGEQYF. Written as DNA, the CDR3 is TGCGCCAGCAGCCAAGATTCCAGGGGGCAGGGCGAGCAGTACTTC.

The V call is TRBV9, the J call TRBJ2-7; D call uncertain. This CDR3 is built from 14 residues. The V gene lost 0 bases and the J gene lost 3 bases, with 10 bases spanning the gap. Germline V gene lookup returns CDR1 SGDLS and CDR2 YYNGEE. CDR3 residues: CASSVDGRFYEQYF. The CDR3 DNA is TGTGCCAGCAGCGTAGATGGGCGCTTCTACGAGCAGTACTTC.

The gene calls are TRBV5-1 and TRBJ1-4, with 10 positions matching TRBD1. J lost 8 bases, V lost 0 bases, and 7 bases had no gene match. Looked up from germline, CDR1 is SGHRS and CDR2 is YFSETQ. This CDR3 comprises 16 residues. The CDR3 DNA reads as TGCGCCAGCAGCTTGGCTGGGACAGGGGCCACGGAAAAACTGTTTTTT. It yields the protein CASSLAGTGATEKLFF.

This clone was recorded only once. The chain has TRBV19 and TRBJ1-5; D unresolved. CDR1 is LNHDA and CDR2 is SQIVND in the germline V gene (reference sequence). Trimming shortened V by 7 bases and J by 0 bases, and 13 bases separated the two germline ends. The CDR3 spans 15 residues. The CDR3 here is CASNPTVGSNQPQHF. The CDR3 DNA follows: TGTGCCAGTAATCCAACGGTCGGTAGCAATCAGCCCCAGCATTTT.

V usage is TRBV7-3 and J usage is TRBJ2-3; 8 nucleotides align to TRBD2. V was clipped by 4 bases and J by 1 base; unmatched bases: 7. The CDR3 consists of 16 residues. Germline values: CDR1 SGHTA, CDR2 FQGTGA. Here the CDR3 reads CASSSPREGRTDTQYF. The CDR3 DNA follows: TGTGCCAGCAGCTCTCCCCGGGAGGGGCGCACAGATACGCAGTATTTT.